This entry lists 25 T cell receptor beta chains sequenced from one sample in a study of T cells in Graves' hyperthyroidism and ophthalmopathy. Using RNA transcripts as the source, TCR beta CDR3 regions were amplified. Initially, a first-round RT-PCR of the TCR CDR3 employed the HTBI primer set. One entry per CDR3 protein, called by TCRdb with MiXCR from the multiplex PCR reads. The sample carries hundreds of thousands of distinct CDR3 sequences, roughly 40% recorded once. Sequenced: blood. The origin of the receptors is a young man with Graves' hyperthyroidism.

V gene TRBV5-4 combines with J gene TRBJ2-5, with TRBD1 identical over 10 bases. The CDR3 runs 14 residues. V gave up 5 bases and J gave up 4 bases; unmatched junction bases: 5. Germline loops: CDR1 SGHNT, CDR2 YYREEE (reference sequence). The CDR3 nucleotides are TGTGCCAGCAGGGGCGACAGGGGGCGAGAGACCCAGTACTTC. Its protein is CASRGDRGRETQYF.

This clonotype has more than one count but fewer than ten. The chain is built from TRBV7-2 and TRBJ2-5, with 8 bases matching TRBD2. Germline assignment: CDR1 SGHTA and CDR2 FQGNSA. The CDR3 is 15 residues long. With V trimmed by 4 bases and J by 3 bases, 7 bases remained unmatched. CDR3 amino acids: CASSSPQLAEETQYF. Written as DNA, the CDR3 is TGTGCCAGCAGCTCCCCCCAACTAGCGGAAGAGACCCAGTACTTC.

This clonotype has a count of ten or more. The chain couples TRBV19 to TRBJ2-7; D is perhaps TRBD1 or TRBD2 (5 bases each). Per the germline V gene, CDR1 is LNHDA and CDR2 is SQIVND (reference sequence). Trimming left V 8 bases short and J 0 bases short, with 11 bases between. This CDR3 has 13 residues. This CDR3 is CASGAGSSYEQYF. CDR3 sequence (DNA): TGTGCCAGTGGGGCAGGGAGCTCCTACGAGCAGTACTTC.

This clonotype has ten or more counts. The J gene is TRBJ2-7, the V gene TRBV24-1; D unclear. V was shortened by 1 base and J by 1 base, with 13 bases between the two germline ends. This CDR3 region has 16 residues. Germline V gene data show CDR1 as KGHDR and CDR2 as SFDVKD. The CDR3 DNA is TGTGCCACCAGTGATTTAGTAAAGGGATGGTCCTACGAGCAGTACTTC. It translates to CATSDLVKGWSYEQYF.

This clonotype has only a few counts. The chain uses TRBV5-1 and TRBJ2-7; 8 bases line up with TRBD2. The CDR3 has 14 residues. Per the germline V gene, CDR1 is SGHRS and CDR2 is YFSETQ. V shed 7 bases and J 3 bases; nucleotides not matched to a gene: 9. Written as DNA, the CDR3 is TGCGCCAGCGGACCCGGGACTAGGGTCTACGAGCAGTACTTC. This encodes CASGPGTRVYEQYF. The complete variable domain, with remaining parts taken from reference TRBV5-1 and TRBJ2-7, reads KAGVTQTPRYLIKTRGQQVTLSCSPISGHRSVSWYQQTPGQGLQFLFEYFSETQRNKGNFPGRFSGRQFSNSRSEMNVSTLELGDSALYLCASGPGTRVYEQYFGPGTRLTVT.

Of note for this clonotype: The junction differs from germline at one of its ends, possibly a read error. The rearrangement joins TRBV7-8 to TRBJ1-2, with D possibly matching TRBD1 (6 bases). The CDR3 is made up of 12 amino acids. Looked up from germline, CDR1 is SGHVS and CDR2 is FQNEAQ. The CDR3 nucleotides read TGTGCCAGCAGGGGGGCCGACTATGGCTGCACCTTC. Translating gives CASRGADYGCTF.

This clonotype was counted at least ten times. The chain carries TRBV7-9 and TRBJ2-7, with a tentative D call TRBD1 (6 bases). CDR3 length: 15 amino acids. Germline V lookup: CDR1 SEHNR, CDR2 FQNEAQ (reference sequence). V was pared by 3 bases and J by 0 bases, with 12 bases between. CDR3 sequence: CASSLLQGSSYEQYF. CDR3 bases: TGTGCCAGCAGCTTGCTACAGGGAAGCTCCTACGAGCAGTACTTC.

The chain is built from TRBV6-5 and TRBJ2-5; 7 nucleotides align to TRBD1. Germline CDR1 reads MNHEY; CDR2 reads SVGAGI. V gave up 10 bases and J gave up 6 bases; unmatched junction bases: 17. This CDR3 region has 15 residues. The CDR3 here is CAISYTWTGRQTQYF. As DNA, the CDR3 is TGTGCCATCAGCTACACCTGGACAGGCAGGCAGACCCAGTACTTC.

This clonotype was counted many times. The chain couples TRBV2 to TRBJ1-3; D may be TRBD1 (5 bases). Trimming took 9 bases from V and 3 from J, leaving 9 bases between them. Per germline, CDR1 SNHLY and CDR2 FYNNEI. CDR3 length: 12 amino acids. The CDR3 loop is CASATVGNTIYF. The CDR3 nucleotides read TGTGCCAGTGCGACAGTTGGAAACACCATATATTTT.

The chain joins TRBV7-9 to TRBJ1-1; D call uncertain. The germline gives CDR1 SEHNR, CDR2 FQNEAQ (reference sequence). This CDR3 has 17 amino acids. Trimming shortened V by 5 bases and J by 4 bases, and 23 bases separated the two germline ends. The chain's CDR3 is CASSVPSPGPSSTEAFF. The CDR3 DNA sequence: TGTGCCAGCAGCGTCCCTTCTCCGGGTCCCAGTAGCACTGAAGCTTTCTTT.

The chain joins TRBV10-3 to TRBJ2-7; TRBD1 or TRBD2 may be the D gene (5 bases each). CDR1 ENHRY and CDR2 SYGVKD come from the germline V gene. The CDR3 has 14 residues. V was pared by 8 bases and J by 3 bases, with 17 bases between. CDR3 nucleotide sequence: TGTGCCATCGCTGGCTCGGCAGGGAGCTACGAGCAGTACTTC. This encodes CAIAGSAGSYEQYF.

Here the CDR3 DNA reads TGCAGTGCTAGAGAAGACAGGGGGGTAGAGACCCAGTACTTC. This codes for CSAREDRGVETQYF. J is TRBJ2-5 and V is TRBV20-1; 9 bases agree with TRBD1. Unmatched junction bases numbered 3, after V lost 0 bases and J lost 4 bases. CDR3 length: 14 amino acids. The germline gives CDR1 DFQATT, CDR2 SNEGSKA (reference sequence).

Note on this clonotype: A much larger clonotype is one base distant, so this may be a read error. The V call is TRBV15, the J call TRBJ1-5; no clear D gene. Trimming cost V 0 bases and J 2 bases, with 14 bases left between them. There are 17 residues in the CDR3. The germline V gene encodes CDR1 LNHNV and CDR2 YYDKDF (reference sequence). This chain's CDR3 is CATSRDLSEMGNQPQHF. CDR3 nucleotide sequence: TGTGCCACCAGCAGAGATCTTTCAGAAATGGGCAATCAGCCCCAGCATTTT. Full variable domain (rest looked up from reference TRBV15 and TRBJ1-5): DAMVIQNPRYQVTQFGKPVTLSCSQTLNHNVMYWYQQKSSQAPKLLFHYYDKDFNNEADTPDNFQSRRPNTSFCFLDIRSPGLGDTAMYLCATSRDLSEMGNQPQHFGDGTRLSIL.

This chain joins TRBV6-5 and TRBJ2-7; D is unclear. Germline V CDR1 and CDR2: MNHEY, SVGAGI. V was pared by 2 bases and J by 6 bases, with 11 bases between. This CDR3 is built from 13 residues. The CDR3 loop reads CASSYENAAEQYF. The CDR3 nucleotides read TGTGCCAGCAGTTACGAGAACGCTGCCGAGCAGTACTTC.

The J gene is TRBJ2-5, the V gene TRBV20-1; no clear D gene. CDR1 DFQATT and CDR2 SNEGSKA come from the germline V gene (reference sequence). V lost 6 bases to trimming and J lost 5 bases, with 10 bases between them. This CDR3 contains 11 residues. CDR3 in amino acids: CSAQMRETQYF. In DNA, the CDR3 is TGCAGTGCCCAGATGCGGGAGACCCAGTACTTC.

The V call is TRBV20-1, the J call TRBJ1-1; D call uncertain. V was shortened by 1 base and J by 7 bases, with 10 bases between the two germline ends. The CDR3 has 12 residues. Germline CDR1 and CDR2: DFQATT and SNEGSKA (reference sequence). CDR3 DNA sequence: TGCAGTGCTAGAGCTATCCCAGGTGAAGCTTTCTTT. Its protein product is CSARAIPGEAFF.

About this clonotype: Germline and junction disagree at one end, which may indicate a read error. V gene TRBV7-3 combines with J gene TRBJ1-6, with 9 bases aligning to TRBD1. This CDR3 is 21 amino acids long. CDR1 and CDR2 from the germline V gene are SGHTA and FQGTGA. The CDR3, as DNA: TGCGCCAGCAGCCAGTCAATTACCGGGACAGGGCATAGCTCCTATAATTCACCCCTCCACTTT. Protein product: CASSQSITGTGHSSYNSPLHF. Full variable domain (rest looked up from reference TRBV7-3 and TRBJ1-6): GAGVSQTPSNKVTEKGKYVELRCDPISGHTALYWYRQSLGQGPEFLIYFQGTGAADDSGLPNDRFFAVRPEGSVSTLKIQRTERGDSAVYLCASSQSITGTGHSSYNSPLHFGNGTRLTVT.

There are a few counts of this clonotype. The genes are TRBV3-1 and TRBJ1-1; 8 positions match TRBD1. J gave up 13 bases and V 1 base, and 8 bases lay outside the gene matches. Germline V gene data show CDR1 as LGHDT and CDR2 as YNNKEL (reference sequence). The CDR3 sequence is 13 residues long. The CDR3 coding sequence is TGTGCCAGCAGCCAAGGAGGACAGGGTCTTGGTTTCTTT. Residues: CASSQGGQGLGFF.

This clonotype was counted a few times. The CDR3 protein is CASSFNGDYTEAFF. The CDR3 nucleotides read TGTGCCAGCAGCTTTAACGGGGACTACACTGAAGCTTTCTTT. The chain recombines TRBV7-9 with TRBJ1-1, with D perhaps TRBD1 (5 bases). The V end was cut by 3 bases, the J end by 3 bases, with 11 bases between. The CDR3 totals 14 residues. CDR1 is SEHNR, CDR2 FQNEAQ, per germline (reference sequence).

This clonotype was counted many times. The chain links TRBV2 to TRBJ1-3; the D gene is possibly TRBD1 (5 bases). Germline-derived CDR1 and CDR2 are SNHLY and FYNNEI. The CDR3 sequence is 14 residues long. The V end lost 6 bases, the J end lost 4 bases, and 13 bases lay between the germline ends. CDR3 sequence: CASSPTESGNTIYF. For the CDR3, the DNA is TGTGCCAGCAGCCCGACAGAGTCAGGAAACACCATATATTTT.

This clonotype has more than one count but fewer than ten. The gene calls are TRBV2 and TRBJ2-2; perhaps TRBD1 as D (6 bases). The CDR3 totals 14 residues. Trimming removed 9 bases at V and 4 bases at J, with 15 bases between. Germline V CDR1 and CDR2: SNHLY, FYNNEI. The CDR3 region has the DNA TGTGCCAGTTGCCCAACAGGGATCACCGGGGAGCTGTTTTTT. Residues: CASCPTGITGELFF.

This clonotype was picked up one time. Germline and junction disagree at one end, which may indicate a read error. The chain links TRBV7-9 to TRBJ2-7; D possibly corresponds to TRBD1 (6 bases). The CDR3 is made up of 13 amino acids. Germline assignment: CDR1 SEHNR and CDR2 FQNEAQ (reference sequence). The CDR3 protein is CASSRGQSYGQYF. Written as DNA, the CDR3 is TGTGCCAGCAGTCGCGGACAGTCCTACGGGCAGTACTTC.

The V gene is TRBV29-1, the J gene TRBJ1-4, with no clear D. The V gene lost 6 bases and the J gene lost 0 bases, with 11 bases spanning the gap. This CDR3 is built from 14 residues. From germline, CDR1 is SQVTM and CDR2 ANQGSEA. CDR3: CSVTEPATNEKLFF. Here the CDR3 DNA reads TGCAGCGTCACCGAGCCAGCAACTAATGAAAAACTGTTTTTT.

This clonotype turned up a few times. This may be a read error: a much more frequent sequence differs by one nucleotide. V is TRBV2 and J is TRBJ1-6; D ambiguous. V was trimmed by 6 bases and J by 4 bases, leaving 4 bases between them. The germline V gene has CDR1 SNHLY and CDR2 FYNNEI. The CDR3 runs 12 residues. In nucleotides, the CDR3 is TGTGCCAGCAGCCAATATAATTCACCCCTCCACTTT. Translated: CASSQYNSPLHF.

This clonotype was seen repeatedly, ten times or more. The rearrangement joins TRBV15 to TRBJ2-2; D not certain. V shed 4 bases and J shed 5 bases, with 8 bases lying between them. Germline values: CDR1 LNHNV, CDR2 YYDKDF (reference sequence). The CDR3 contains 13 residues. The CDR3 is CATSIERTGELFF. CDR3 nucleotides: TGTGCCACCAGCATAGAGAGGACCGGGGAGCTGTTTTTT.